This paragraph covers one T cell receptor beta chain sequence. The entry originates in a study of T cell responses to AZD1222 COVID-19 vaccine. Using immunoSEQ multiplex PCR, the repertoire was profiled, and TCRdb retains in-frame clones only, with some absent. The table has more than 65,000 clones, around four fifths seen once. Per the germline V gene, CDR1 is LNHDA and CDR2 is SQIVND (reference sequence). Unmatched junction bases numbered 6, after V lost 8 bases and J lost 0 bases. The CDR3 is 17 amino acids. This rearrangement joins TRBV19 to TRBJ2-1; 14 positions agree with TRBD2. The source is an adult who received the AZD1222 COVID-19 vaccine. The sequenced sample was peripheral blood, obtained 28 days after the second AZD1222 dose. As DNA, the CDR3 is TGTGCCAGTTATTGGACTAGCGGGGGGAGCTCCTACAATGAGCAGTTCTTC. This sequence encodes CASYWTSGGSSYNEQFF.